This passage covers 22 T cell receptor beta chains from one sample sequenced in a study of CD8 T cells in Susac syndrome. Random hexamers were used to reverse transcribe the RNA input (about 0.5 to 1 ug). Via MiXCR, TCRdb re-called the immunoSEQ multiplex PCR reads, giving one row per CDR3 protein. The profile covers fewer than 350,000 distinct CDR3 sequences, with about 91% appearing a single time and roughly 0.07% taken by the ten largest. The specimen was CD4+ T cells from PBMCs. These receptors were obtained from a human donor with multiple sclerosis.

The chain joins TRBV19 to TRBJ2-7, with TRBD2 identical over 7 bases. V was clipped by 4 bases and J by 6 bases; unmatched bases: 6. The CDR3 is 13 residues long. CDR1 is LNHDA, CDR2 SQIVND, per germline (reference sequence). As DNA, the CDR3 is TGTGCCAGTAGTACCGTAGGGAGGGCCGAGCAGTACTTC. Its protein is CASSTVGRAEQYF.

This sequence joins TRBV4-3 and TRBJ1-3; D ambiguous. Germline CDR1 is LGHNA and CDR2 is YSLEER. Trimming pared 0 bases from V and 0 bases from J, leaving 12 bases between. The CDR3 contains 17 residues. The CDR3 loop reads CASSQDPAGYSGNTIYF. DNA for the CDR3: TGCGCCAGCAGCCAAGATCCCGCGGGGTACTCTGGAAACACCATATATTTT.

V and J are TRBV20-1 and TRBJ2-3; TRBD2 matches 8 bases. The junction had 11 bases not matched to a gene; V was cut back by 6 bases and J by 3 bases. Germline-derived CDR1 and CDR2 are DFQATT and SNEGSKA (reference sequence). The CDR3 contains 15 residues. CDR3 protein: CSAPRSGGSTDTQYF. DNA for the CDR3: TGCAGTGCCCCCCGGAGCGGGGGTTCAACAGATACGCAGTATTTT.

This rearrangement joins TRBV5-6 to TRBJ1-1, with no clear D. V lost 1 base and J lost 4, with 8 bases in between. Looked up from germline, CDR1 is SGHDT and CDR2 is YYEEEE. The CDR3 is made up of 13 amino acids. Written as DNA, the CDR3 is TGTGCCAGCAGCTTGTCCCCGGGCACTGAAGCTTTCTTT. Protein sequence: CASSLSPGTEAFF.

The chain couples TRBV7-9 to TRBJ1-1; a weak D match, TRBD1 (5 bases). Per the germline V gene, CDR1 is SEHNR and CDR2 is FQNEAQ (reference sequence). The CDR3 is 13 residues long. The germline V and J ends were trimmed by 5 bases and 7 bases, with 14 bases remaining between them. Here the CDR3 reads CASSPRGRIEAFF. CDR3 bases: TGTGCCAGCAGCCCAAGGGGCAGAATTGAAGCTTTCTTT.

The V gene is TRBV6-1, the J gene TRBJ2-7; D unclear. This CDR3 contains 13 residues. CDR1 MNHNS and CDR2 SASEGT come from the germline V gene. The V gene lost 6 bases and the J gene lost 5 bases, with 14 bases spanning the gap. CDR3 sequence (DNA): TGTGCCAGCAGCGACCCCATCTACCACGAGCAGTACTTC. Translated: CASSDPIYHEQYF.

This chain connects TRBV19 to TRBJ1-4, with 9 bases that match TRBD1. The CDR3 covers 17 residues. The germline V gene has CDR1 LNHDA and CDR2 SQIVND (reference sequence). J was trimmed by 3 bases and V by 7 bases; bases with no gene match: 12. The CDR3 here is CASTLGQGRIANEKLFF. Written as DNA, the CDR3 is TGTGCCAGTACCCTAGGACAGGGGCGCATTGCTAATGAAAAACTGTTTTTT.

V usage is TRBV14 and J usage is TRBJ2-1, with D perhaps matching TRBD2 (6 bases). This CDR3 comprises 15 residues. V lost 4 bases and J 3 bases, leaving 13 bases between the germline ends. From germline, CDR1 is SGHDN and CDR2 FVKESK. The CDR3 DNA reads TGTGCCAGCAGCCCTAGGGACTGGAACTACAATGAGCAGTTCTTC. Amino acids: CASSPRDWNYNEQFF.

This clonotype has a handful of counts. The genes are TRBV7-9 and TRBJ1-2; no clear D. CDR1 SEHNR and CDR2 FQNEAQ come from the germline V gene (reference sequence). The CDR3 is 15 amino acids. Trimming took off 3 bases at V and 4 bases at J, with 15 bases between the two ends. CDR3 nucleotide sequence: TGTGCCAGCAGCTTCGATCTGGGCCTCCCCTATGGCTACACCTTC. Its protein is CASSFDLGLPYGYTF.

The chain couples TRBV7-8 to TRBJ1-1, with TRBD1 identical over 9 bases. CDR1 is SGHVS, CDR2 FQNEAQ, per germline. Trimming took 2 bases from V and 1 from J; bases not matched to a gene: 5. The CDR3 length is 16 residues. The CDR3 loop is CASSLNRGRGNTEAFF. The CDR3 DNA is TGTGCCAGCAGCTTAAACAGGGGGCGAGGGAACACTGAAGCTTTCTTT.

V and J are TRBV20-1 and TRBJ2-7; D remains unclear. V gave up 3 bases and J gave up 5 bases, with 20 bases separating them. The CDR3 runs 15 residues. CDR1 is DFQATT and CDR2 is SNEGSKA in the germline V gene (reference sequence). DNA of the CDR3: TGCAGTGCTAGGGGTGGCGTCGCTCGCTTCGACGAGCAGTACTTC. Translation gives CSARGGVARFDEQYF.

The CDR3 sequence: CASSRGAVADTQYF. DNA for the CDR3: TGTGCCAGTAGCAGAGGGGCAGTTGCAGATACGCAGTATTTT. The V call is TRBV19, the J call TRBJ2-3, with D possibly being TRBD1 or TRBD2 (5 bases each). The CDR3 length is 14 residues. Germline lookup yields CDR1 LNHDA and CDR2 SQIVND (reference sequence). V lost 6 bases and J 4 bases, leaving 14 bases between the germline ends.

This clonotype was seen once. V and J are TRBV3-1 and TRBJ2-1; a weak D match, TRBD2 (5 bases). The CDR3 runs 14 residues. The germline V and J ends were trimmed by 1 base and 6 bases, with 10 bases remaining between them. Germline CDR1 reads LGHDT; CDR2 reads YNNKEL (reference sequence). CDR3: CASSQGTFGNEQFF. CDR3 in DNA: TGTGCCAGCAGCCAAGGGACTTTCGGCAATGAGCAGTTCTTC.

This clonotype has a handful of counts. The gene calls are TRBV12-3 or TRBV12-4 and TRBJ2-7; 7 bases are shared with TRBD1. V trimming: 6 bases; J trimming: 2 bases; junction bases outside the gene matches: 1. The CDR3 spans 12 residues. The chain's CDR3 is CASRGQTYEQYF. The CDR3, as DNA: TGTGCCAGCAGGGGACAGACCTACGAGCAGTACTTC.

The CDR3 bases are TGCAGCGTTGATGGGTCGGTGGCGGGGGGCTCCTACAATGAGCAGTTCTTC. Its translation: CSVDGSVAGGSYNEQFF. J is TRBJ2-1 and V is TRBV29-1, with TRBD2 matching 8 bases. After removal of 3 bases from V and 0 bases from J, the junction contained 10 bases not matched to a gene. Germline-derived CDR1 and CDR2 are SQVTM and ANQGSEA. The CDR3 spans 17 residues.

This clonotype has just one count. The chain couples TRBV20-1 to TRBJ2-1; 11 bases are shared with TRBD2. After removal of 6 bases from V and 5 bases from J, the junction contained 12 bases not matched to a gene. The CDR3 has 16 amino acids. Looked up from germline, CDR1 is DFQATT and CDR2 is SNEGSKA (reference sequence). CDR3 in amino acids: CSALAGGLDINNEQFF. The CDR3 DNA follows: TGCAGTGCGCTAGCGGGAGGATTAGATATAAACAATGAGCAGTTCTTC.

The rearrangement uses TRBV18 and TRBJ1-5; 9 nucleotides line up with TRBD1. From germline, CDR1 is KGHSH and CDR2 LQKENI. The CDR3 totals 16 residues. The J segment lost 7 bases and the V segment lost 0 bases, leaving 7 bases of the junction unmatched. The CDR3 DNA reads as TGTGCCAGCTCACCACCGCAGGGACAGGGAGGCCAGCCCCAGCATTTT. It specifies CASSPPQGQGGQPQHF.

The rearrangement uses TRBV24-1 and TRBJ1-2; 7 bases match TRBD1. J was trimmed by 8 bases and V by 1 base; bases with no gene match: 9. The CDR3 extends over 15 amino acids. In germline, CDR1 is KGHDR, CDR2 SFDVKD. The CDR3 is CATSDFPLTGSGYTF. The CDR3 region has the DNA TGTGCCACCAGTGATTTCCCCTTGACAGGGTCGGGCTACACCTTC.

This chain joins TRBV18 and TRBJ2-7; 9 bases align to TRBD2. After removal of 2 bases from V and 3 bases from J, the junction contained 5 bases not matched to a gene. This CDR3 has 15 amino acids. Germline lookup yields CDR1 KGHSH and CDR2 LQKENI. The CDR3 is CASSPSSGVHYEQYF. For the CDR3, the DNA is TGTGCCAGCTCACCATCTAGCGGGGTCCACTACGAGCAGTACTTC.

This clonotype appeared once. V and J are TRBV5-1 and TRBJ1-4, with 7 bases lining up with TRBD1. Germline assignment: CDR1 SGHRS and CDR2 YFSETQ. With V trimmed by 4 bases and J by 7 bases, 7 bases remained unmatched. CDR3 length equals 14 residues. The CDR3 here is CASSSGTEGEKLFF. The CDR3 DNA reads TGCGCCAGCAGCAGCGGGACAGAGGGTGAAAAACTGTTTTTT.

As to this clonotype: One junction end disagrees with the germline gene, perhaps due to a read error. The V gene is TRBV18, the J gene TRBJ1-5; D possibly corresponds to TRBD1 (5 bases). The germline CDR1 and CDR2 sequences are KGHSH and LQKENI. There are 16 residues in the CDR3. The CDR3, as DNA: TGTGCCAACTCACCAACAACCGGGGGTAGCAATCAGCCCCAGCATTTT. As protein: CANSPTTGGSNQPQHF.

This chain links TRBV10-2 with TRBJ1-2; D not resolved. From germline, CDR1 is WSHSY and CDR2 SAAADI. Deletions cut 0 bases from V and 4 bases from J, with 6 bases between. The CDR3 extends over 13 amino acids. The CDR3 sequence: CASSESGSYGYTF. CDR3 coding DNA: TGCGCCAGCAGTGAGTCGGGCAGCTATGGCTACACCTTC.